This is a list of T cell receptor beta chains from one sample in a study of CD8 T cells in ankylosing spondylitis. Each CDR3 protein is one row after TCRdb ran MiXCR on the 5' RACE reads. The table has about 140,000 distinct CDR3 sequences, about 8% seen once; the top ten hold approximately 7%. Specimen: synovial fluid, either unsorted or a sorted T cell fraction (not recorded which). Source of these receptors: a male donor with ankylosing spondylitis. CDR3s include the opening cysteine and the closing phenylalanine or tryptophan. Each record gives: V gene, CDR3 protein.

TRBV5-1,CASNHGDRGAEAFF
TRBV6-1,CASRRLAGVAPYYEQYF
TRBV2,CASSGQGQGGEKLFF
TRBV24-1,CATSDPRAGARSYNEQFF
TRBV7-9,CASSPPGNEQFF
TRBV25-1,CASSGSPSGSYNEQFF
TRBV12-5,CASSKRGTWTQYF
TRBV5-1,CASSAGQGYGYTF
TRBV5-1,CASSIALARTTDTQYF
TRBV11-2,CASSQLPSGRFSYNEQFF
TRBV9,CASSAGLSNQPQHF
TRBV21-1,CASRGEQGAPEAFF
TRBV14,CASSQKFTENTEAFF
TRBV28,CASSLRTPAGGKGYGYTF
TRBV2,CASKGLGVNEQFF
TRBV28,CASRAQLNTEAFF